The T cell receptor beta chain under discussion was sequenced for a study of metastatic and nonmetastatic thyroid tumors. As for the study in general: Samples came from malignant and benign thyroid patients, and repertoires were compared across blood and tumor or nodule tissue. Study results and caveats: Within blood and tumor, benign nodules reportedly had significantly lower TCR beta diversity than malignant thyroid tumors did.

Germline V gene lookup returns CDR1 DFQATT and CDR2 SNEGSKA (reference sequence). The CDR3 sequence is 16 residues long. Trimming at V came to 1 base and at J to 0 bases, leaving 8 bases not matched to a gene. This clone is deemed medium-sized. Its target is not known. Nobody among the patients had been given any treatment before thyroid surgery. How the authors handled the data: Built for papillary thyroid cancer, a distant-metastasis classifier drew on CDR3 differences across clinicopathological groups. TCRdb reassembled clones from the PCR reads with MiXCR. These V and J calls derive from TCRdb rather than the authors' analysis. The sample holds about 17,000 clones, less than 25% seen once.

The material sequenced was adjacent normal tissue. The chain couples TRBV20-1 to TRBJ2-7, with 8 bases that match TRBD2. This TCR came from a female donor with papillary thyroid cancer or a benign thyroid nodule (not recorded which). Some clones in this sample may be carry-over from other donors' samples. The CDR3, as DNA: TGCAGTGCTAGAGGGGGCCAGCGGGAGAGCTCCTACGAGCAGTACTTC. Translating it yields CSARGGQRESSYEQYF.